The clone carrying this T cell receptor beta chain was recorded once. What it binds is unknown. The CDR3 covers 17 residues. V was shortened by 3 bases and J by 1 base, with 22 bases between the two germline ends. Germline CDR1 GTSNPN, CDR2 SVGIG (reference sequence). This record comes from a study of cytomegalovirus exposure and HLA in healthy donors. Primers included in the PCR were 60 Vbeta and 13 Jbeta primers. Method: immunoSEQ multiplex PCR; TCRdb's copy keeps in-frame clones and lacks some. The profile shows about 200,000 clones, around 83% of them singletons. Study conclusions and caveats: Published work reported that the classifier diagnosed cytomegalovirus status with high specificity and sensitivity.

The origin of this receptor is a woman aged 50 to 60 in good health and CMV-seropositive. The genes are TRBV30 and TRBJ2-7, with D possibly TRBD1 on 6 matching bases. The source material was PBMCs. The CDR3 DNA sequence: TGTGCCTGGAGCGGCGCGGTTTCGGACAGAAGGTCCTACGAGCAGTACTTC. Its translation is CAWSGAVSDRRSYEQYF.